The clone carrying this T cell receptor (beta chain) was recorded many times. Its specificity is not known. The data stem from a study of T-cell memory formation after mild COVID-19. Germline V lookup: CDR1 SGHAT, CDR2 FQNNGV. V was cut by 3 bases and J by 0 bases, with 12 bases left in between. This CDR3 region has 17 residues. Each CDR3 protein gets one entry after TCRdb re-called the 5' RACE reads with MiXCR. This sample carries around 470,000 distinct CDR3 sequences, around 20% of them seen once, and the ten largest clones take approximately 8.4%. Study-level results: CD4/CD8 balance characterized clones contracting day 15 to 85, and CD4+ skew characterized later expanders.

The sequenced material came from PBMCs or a T cell subset sorted from them (not recorded which). The J gene is TRBJ2-6, the V gene TRBV11-2, with D unclear. This TCR was sampled from an adult woman who had mild COVID-19 (a few samples of this study predate the infection). Cell type and time point are not known. CDR3 amino acids: CASSFNRVDSGANVLTF. CDR3 bases: TGTGCCAGCAGCTTTAACAGAGTAGACTCTGGGGCCAACGTCCTGACTTTC. The whole variable domain, filled in from reference TRBV11-2 and TRBJ2-6, reads EAGVAQSPRYKIIEKRQSVAFWCNPISGHATLYWYQQILGQGPKLLIQFQNNGVVDDSQLPKDRFSAERLKGVDSTLKIQPAKLEDSAVYLCASSFNRVDSGANVLTFGAGSRLTVL.